This is a list of T cell receptor beta chains from one sample in a study of cytotoxic CD8 clonotypes in ibrutinib-treated CLL. Libraries were prepared by immunoSEQ multiplex PCR; TCRdb keeps only in-frame clonotypes and omits some of them. The table records a few hundred thousand clones, around 66% of them present only once. The sequences come from PBMCs, collected after 36 months of ibrutinib treatment. The source is a human donor with chronic lymphocytic leukemia. The CDR3 runs from the conserved cysteine through the conserved F or W. The D gene is left open where the match is weak. Clone size appears in some rows only: once, few, many, or a class for an expanded clone.

J: TRBJ1-6
V: TRBV2
size: few
D: TRBD1
CDR3: CASSEFGQANSPLHF
DNA: TGTGCCAGCAGTGAGTTTGGACAGGCCAATTCACCCCTCCACTTT

J: TRBJ2-7
V: TRBV23-1
size: -
D: -
CDR3: CASSHPRGADEQYF
DNA: TGCGCCAGCAGCCACCCGCGAGGGGCCGACGAGCAGTACTTC

J: TRBJ2-7
V: TRBV6-1
size: -
D: TRBD2
CDR3: CASSEAARSVAGGPRRIVYF
DNA: TGTGCCAGCAGTGAAGCCGCCAGATCCGTAGCGGGGGGGCCACGGCGGATCGTGTACTTC

J: TRBJ2-7
V: TRBV27
size: once
D: TRBD1
CDR3: CASSETGGSYEQYF
DNA: TGTGCCAGCAGTGAGACAGGGGGCTCCTACGAGCAGTACTTC

J: TRBJ2-5
V: TRBV18
size: -
D: -
CDR3: CASSLQARETQYF
DNA: TGTGCCAGCTCATTACAGGCCCGAGAGACCCAGTACTTC

J: TRBJ2-6
V: TRBV14
size: -
D: -
CDR3: CASSPGTFSGANVLTF
DNA: TGTGCCAGCAGCCCGGGGACCTTCTCTGGGGCCAACGTCCTGACTTTC

J: TRBJ1-1
V: TRBV29-1
size: few
D: TRBD1
CDR3: CSVDTGGLGTEAFF
DNA: TGCAGCGTTGACACAGGGGGCTTAGGGACTGAAGCTTTCTTT

J: TRBJ1-5
V: TRBV4-1
size: few
D: -
CDR3: CASSQDGWRDGQPQHF
DNA: TGCGCCAGCAGCCAAGATGGGTGGAGGGATGGCCAGCCCCAGCATTTT

J: TRBJ2-2
V: TRBV28
size: -
D: -
CDR3: CAAKDRGIGANTGELFF
DNA: TGTGCAGCAAAAGACCGGGGCATTGGGGCGAACACCGGGGAGCTGTTTTTT

J: TRBJ2-2
V: TRBV28
size: -
D: -
CDR3: CASSLLDFSGELFF
DNA: TGTGCCAGCAGTTTACTGGATTTTAGCGGGGAGCTGTTTTTT

J: TRBJ2-3
V: TRBV13
size: -
D: -
CDR3: CASSLGQGLTDTQYF
DNA: TGTGCCAGCAGCTTAGGCCAGGGCTTGACAGATACGCAGTATTTT

J: TRBJ1-1
V: TRBV6-5
size: -
D: -
CDR3: CASSWGVGTEAFF
DNA: TGTGCCAGCAGTTGGGGCGTGGGCACTGAAGCTTTCTTT

J: TRBJ1-2
V: TRBV29-1
size: -
D: -
CDR3: CSVDSGAYYGYTF
DNA: TGCAGCGTTGACTCCGGAGCGTACTATGGCTACACCTTC

J: TRBJ1-1
V: TRBV19
size: -
D: -
CDR3: CASSIWPGWPQAFF
DNA: TGTGCCAGTAGTATTTGGCCAGGGTGGCCTCAAGCTTTCTTT

J: TRBJ2-5
V: TRBV7-9
size: -
D: TRBD2
CDR3: CASSLSGSRQETQYF
DNA: TGTGCCAGCAGCCTTAGCGGGAGTCGACAGGAGACCCAGTACTTC

J: TRBJ2-7
V: TRBV28
size: -
D: -
CDR3: CASSPGHGQYF
DNA: TGTGCCAGCAGTCCAGGACACGGGCAGTACTTC

J: TRBJ2-2
V: TRBV9
size: -
D: -
CDR3: CASSVESGADTGELFF
DNA: TGTGCCAGCAGCGTAGAGTCAGGGGCGGACACCGGGGAGCTGTTTTTT

J: TRBJ1-3
V: TRBV6-5
size: few
D: -
CDR3: CASSYRSRGNGYTIYF
DNA: TGTGCCAGCAGTTACCGCTCGCGGGGGAACGGATACACCATATATTTT

J: TRBJ2-7
V: TRBV7-2
size: once
D: -
CDR3: CASSLRRISYEQYF
DNA: TGTGCCAGCAGCTTAAGGAGGATCTCCTACGAGCAGTACTTC

J: TRBJ1-2
V: TRBV5-1
size: -
D: -
CDR3: CASSPTEYGYTF
DNA: TGCGCCAGCAGCCCGACGGAGTATGGCTACACCTTC

J: TRBJ1-1
V: TRBV29-1
size: -
D: -
CDR3: CSVEGAGKAEAFF
DNA: TGCAGCGTTGAAGGGGCAGGGAAGGCTGAAGCTTTCTTT

J: TRBJ2-3
V: TRBV20-1
size: -
D: -
CDR3: CSASMGPQAFF
DNA: TGCAGTGCTAGTATGGGACCCCAGGCTTTTTTT

J: TRBJ1-3
V: TRBV10-2
size: -
D: -
CDR3: CASRDSSGNTIYF
DNA: TGCGCCAGCAGGGACAGCTCTGGAAACACCATATATTTT

J: TRBJ1-5
V: TRBV2
size: once
D: -
CDR3: CASSGLDMYQPQHF
DNA: TGTGCCAGCAGTGGACTGGACATGTATCAGCCCCAGCATTTT